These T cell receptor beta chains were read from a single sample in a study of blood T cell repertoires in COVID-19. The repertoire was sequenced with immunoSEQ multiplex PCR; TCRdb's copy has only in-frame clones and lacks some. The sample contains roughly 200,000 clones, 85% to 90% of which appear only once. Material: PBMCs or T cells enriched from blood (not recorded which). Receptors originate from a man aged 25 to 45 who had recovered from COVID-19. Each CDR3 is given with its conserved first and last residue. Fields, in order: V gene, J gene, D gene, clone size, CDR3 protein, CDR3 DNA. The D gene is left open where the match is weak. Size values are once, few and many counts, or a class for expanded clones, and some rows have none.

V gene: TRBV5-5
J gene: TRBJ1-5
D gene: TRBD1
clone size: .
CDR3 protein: CASSLGLAGGGQPQHF
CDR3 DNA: TGTGCCAGCAGCTTGGGCCTAGCAGGGGGCGGTCAGCCCCAGCATTTT

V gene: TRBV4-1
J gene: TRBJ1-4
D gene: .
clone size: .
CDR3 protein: CASSQFSAKRGLDEKLFF
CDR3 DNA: TGCGCCAGCAGCCAATTTTCCGCTAAACGGGGGTTGGATGAAAAACTGTTTTTT

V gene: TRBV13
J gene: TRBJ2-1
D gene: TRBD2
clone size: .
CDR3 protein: CASSLSVGGSSYNEQFF
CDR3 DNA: TGTGCCAGCAGCCTTAGTGTCGGGGGGAGCTCCTACAATGAGCAGTTCTTC

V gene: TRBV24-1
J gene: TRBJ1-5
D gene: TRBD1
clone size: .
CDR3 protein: CATSGDRGDQPQHF
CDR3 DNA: TGTGCCACCAGTGGGGACAGGGGTGATCAGCCCCAGCATTTT

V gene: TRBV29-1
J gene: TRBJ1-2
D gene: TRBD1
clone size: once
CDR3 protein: CSVRTGGNYGYTF
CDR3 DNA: TGCAGCGTGAGGACAGGGGGAAACTATGGCTACACCTTC

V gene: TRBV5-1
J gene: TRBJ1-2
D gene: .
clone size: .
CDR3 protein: CASSLDPGGSYGYTF
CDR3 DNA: TGCGCCAGCAGCTTGGACCCTGGAGGATCCTATGGCTACACCTTC

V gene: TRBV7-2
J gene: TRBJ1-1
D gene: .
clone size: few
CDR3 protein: CASSLQRGTEAFF
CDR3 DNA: TGTGCCAGCAGCTTACAAAGGGGGACTGAAGCTTTCTTT

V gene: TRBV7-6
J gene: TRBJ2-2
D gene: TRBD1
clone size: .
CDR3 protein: CASSLEGQGVNTGELFF
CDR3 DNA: TGTGCCAGCAGCTTAGAGGGCCAGGGGGTGAACACCGGGGAGCTGTTTTTT

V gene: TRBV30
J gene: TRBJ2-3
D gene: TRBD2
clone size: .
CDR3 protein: CAWSARLAGGPWTQYF
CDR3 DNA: TGTGCCTGGAGTGCCAGACTAGCGGGAGGGCCTTGGACGCAGTATTTT

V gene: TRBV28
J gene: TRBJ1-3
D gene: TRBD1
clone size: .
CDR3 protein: CASSLGTGSGNTIYF
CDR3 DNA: TGTGCCAGCAGTTTGGGGACAGGGAGTGGAAACACCATATATTTT

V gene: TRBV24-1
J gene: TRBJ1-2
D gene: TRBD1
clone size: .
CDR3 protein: CATSDPGTGDNYGYTF
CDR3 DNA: TGTGCCACCAGTGACCCCGGGACAGGGGATAACTATGGCTACACCTTC

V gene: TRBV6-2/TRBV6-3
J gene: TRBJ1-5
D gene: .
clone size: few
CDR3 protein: CASSYRFLGNQPQHF
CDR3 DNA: TGTGCCAGCAGTTATCGGTTTTTGGGCAATCAGCCCCAGCATTTT

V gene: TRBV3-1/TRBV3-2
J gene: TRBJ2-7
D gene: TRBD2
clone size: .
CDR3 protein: CASSLQREAFYEQYF
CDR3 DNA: TGTGCCAGCAGCCTCCAGCGGGAGGCCTTCTACGAGCAGTACTTC

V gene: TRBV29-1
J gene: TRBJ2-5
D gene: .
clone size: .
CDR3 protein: CSVGTGQETQYF
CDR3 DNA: TGCAGCGTTGGCACCGGCCAAGAGACCCAGTACTTC

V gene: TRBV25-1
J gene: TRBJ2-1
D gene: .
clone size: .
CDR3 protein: CASSELEGSQYEQFF
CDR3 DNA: TGTGCCAGCAGTGAATTGGAGGGTTCTCAATATGAGCAGTTCTTC

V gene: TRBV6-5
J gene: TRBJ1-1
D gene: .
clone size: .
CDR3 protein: CASILVRALNTEAFF
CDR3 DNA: .

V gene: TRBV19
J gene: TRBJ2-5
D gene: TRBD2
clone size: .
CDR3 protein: CASRLAGQETQYF
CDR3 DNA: TGTGCCAGTAGATTAGCGGGCCAAGAGACCCAGTACTTC

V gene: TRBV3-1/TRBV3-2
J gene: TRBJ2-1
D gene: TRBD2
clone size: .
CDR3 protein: CASSRRTSGSSNEQFF
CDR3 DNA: TGTGCCAGCAGTCGTAGGACTAGCGGGAGTAGCAATGAGCAGTTCTTC

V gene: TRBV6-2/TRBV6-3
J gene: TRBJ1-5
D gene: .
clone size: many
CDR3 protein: CASSGTGTSNQPQHF
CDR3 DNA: TGTGCCAGCAGTGGCACAGGGACGAGCAATCAGCCCCAGCATTTT

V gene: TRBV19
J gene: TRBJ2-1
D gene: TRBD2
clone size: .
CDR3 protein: CASSIVRTSGYNEQFF
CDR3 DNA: TGTGCCAGTAGTATTGTGAGGACTAGCGGGTACAATGAGCAGTTCTTC

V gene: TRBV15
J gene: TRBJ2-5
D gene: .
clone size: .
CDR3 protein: CATSRDGASTETQYF
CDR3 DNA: TGTGCCACCAGCAGAGATGGGGCTAGTACGGAGACCCAGTACTTC

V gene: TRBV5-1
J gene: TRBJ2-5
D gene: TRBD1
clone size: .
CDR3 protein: CASSLTRQGTDQETQYF
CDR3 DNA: TGCGCCAGCAGCTTGACCCGACAGGGGACGGACCAAGAGACCCAGTACTTC

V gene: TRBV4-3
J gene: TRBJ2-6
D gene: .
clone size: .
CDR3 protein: CASSQWRLPGLSGANVLTF
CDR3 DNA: TGCGCCAGCAGCCAATGGAGACTCCCTGGCCTATCTGGGGCCAACGTCCTGACTTTC

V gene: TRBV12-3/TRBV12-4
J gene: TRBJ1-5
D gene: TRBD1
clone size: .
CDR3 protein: CASRGQGNQPQHF
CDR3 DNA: TGTGCCAGCAGAGGACAGGGCAATCAGCCCCAGCATTTT

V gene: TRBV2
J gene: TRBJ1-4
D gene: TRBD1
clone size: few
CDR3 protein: CATRDRGFLNEKLFF
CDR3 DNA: TGTGCCACCCGGGACAGGGGGTTTCTTAATGAAAAACTGTTTTTT

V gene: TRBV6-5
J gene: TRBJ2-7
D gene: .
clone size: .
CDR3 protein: CASSYGGESYEQYF
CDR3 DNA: TGTGCCAGCAGTTACGGTGGGGAGTCCTACGAGCAGTACTTC

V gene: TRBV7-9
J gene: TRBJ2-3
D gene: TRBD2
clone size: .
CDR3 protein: CASSPGTSGDTQYF
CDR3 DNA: TGTGCCAGCAGCCCCGGGACTAGCGGGGATACGCAGTATTTT

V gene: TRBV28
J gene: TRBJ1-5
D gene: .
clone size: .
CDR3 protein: CASSFVQGLHNQPQHF
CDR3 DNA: TGTGCCAGCAGTTTCGTCCAGGGCCTTCACAATCAGCCCCAGCATTTT

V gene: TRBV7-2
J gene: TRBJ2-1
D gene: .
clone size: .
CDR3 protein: CASSRTVGSRRSYNEQFF
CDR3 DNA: TGTGCCAGCAGCCGCACCGTAGGGTCGCGGAGGTCCTACAATGAGCAGTTCTTC

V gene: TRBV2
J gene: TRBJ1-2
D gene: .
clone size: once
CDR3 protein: CASSDHERIVTMEYTF
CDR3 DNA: TGTGCCAGCAGTGACCATGAAAGAATAGTAACTATGGAGTACACCTTC

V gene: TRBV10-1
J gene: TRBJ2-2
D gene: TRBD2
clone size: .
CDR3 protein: CASSELAGTGELFF
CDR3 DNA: TGCGCCAGCAGTGAGTTAGCGGGAACCGGGGAGCTGTTTTTT

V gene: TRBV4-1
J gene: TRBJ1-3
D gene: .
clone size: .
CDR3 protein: CASSQDPADSGNTIYF
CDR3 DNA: TGCGCCAGCAGCCAAGATCCCGCGGACTCTGGAAACACCATATATTTT

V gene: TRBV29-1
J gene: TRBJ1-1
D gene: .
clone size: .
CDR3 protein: CSVAGTGEGNTEAFF
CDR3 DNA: TGCAGCGTCGCAGGGACGGGGGAAGGGAACACTGAAGCTTTCTTT

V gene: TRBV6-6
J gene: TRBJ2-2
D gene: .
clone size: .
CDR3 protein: CASSYSLQITGELFF
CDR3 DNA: TGTGCCAGCAGTTACTCGCTACAGATCACCGGGGAGCTGTTTTTT

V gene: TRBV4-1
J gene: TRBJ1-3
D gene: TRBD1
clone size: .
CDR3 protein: CASSQPQGASGNTIYF
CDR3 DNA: TGCGCCAGCAGCCAACCACAGGGGGCCTCTGGAAACACCATATATTTT

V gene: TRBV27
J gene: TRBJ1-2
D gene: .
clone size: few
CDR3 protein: CASSFPAGNGYTF
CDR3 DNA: TGTGCCAGCAGTTTTCCGGCAGGGAATGGCTACACCTTC

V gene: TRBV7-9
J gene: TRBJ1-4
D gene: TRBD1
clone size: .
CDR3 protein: CASSLVGQGHEKLFF
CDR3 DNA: TGTGCCAGCAGCTTAGTGGGACAGGGCCATGAAAAACTGTTTTTT

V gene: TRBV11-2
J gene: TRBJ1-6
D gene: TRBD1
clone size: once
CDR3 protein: CASSPRYRGDYNSPLHF
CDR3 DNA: TGTGCCAGCAGCCCCCGGTACAGGGGGGATTATAATTCACCCCTCCACTTT

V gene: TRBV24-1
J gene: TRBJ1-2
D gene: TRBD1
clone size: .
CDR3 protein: CATSGGHGYTF
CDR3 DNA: TGTGCCACCTCAGGGGGCCATGGCTACACCTTC

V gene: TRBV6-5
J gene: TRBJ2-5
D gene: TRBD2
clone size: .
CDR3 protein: CASSYRGGKETQYF
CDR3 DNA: TGTGCCAGCAGTTACCGCGGGGGGAAAGAGACCCAGTACTTC

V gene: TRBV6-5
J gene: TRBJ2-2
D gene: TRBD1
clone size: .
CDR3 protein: CASSSDRGNTGELFF
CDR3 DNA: TGTGCCAGCAGTTCCGACAGGGGGAACACCGGGGAGCTGTTTTTT

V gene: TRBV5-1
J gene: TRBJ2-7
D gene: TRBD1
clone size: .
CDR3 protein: CASRQDRGSPEQYF
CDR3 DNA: TGCGCCAGCAGACAGGACAGGGGTTCACCCGAGCAGTACTTC

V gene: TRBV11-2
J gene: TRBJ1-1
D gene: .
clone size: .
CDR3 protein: CASSLGGNTEAFF
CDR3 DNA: TGTGCCAGCAGCTTAGGTGGCAACACTGAAGCTTTCTTT

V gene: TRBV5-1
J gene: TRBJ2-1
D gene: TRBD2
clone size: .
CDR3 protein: CASSLLTSGLLDEQFF
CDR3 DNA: TGCGCCAGCAGCCTTCTGACTAGCGGCCTCCTCGATGAGCAGTTCTTC

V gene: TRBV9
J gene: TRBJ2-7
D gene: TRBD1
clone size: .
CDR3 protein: CASSVIGTGVDEQYF
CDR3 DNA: TGTGCCAGCAGCGTAATCGGGACAGGGGTTGACGAGCAGTACTTC

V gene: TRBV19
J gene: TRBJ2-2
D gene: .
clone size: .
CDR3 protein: CASRQASNTGELFF
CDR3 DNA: TGTGCCAGTAGGCAGGCGTCGAACACCGGGGAGCTGTTTTTT

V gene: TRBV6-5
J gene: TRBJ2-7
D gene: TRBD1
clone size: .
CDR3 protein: CASTRQGAVYEQYF
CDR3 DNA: TGTGCCAGCACACGACAGGGGGCCGTCTACGAGCAGTACTTC

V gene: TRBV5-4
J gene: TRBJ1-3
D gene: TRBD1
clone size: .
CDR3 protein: CASGYTGVGNTIYF
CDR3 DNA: TGTGCCAGCGGGTATACAGGGGTTGGAAACACCATATATTTT

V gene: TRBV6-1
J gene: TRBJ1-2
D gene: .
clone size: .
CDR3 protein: CASSEAHGGYGYTF
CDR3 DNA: TGTGCCAGCAGTGAAGCGCACGGCGGCTATGGCTACACCTTC

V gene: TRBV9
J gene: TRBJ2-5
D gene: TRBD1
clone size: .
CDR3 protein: CASSVDGTGGAETQYF
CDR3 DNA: TGTGCCAGCAGCGTAGATGGGACAGGGGGCGCGGAGACCCAGTACTTC

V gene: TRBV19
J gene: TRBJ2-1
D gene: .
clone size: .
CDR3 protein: CASSIAGRYNEQFF
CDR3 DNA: TGTGCCAGTAGTATAGCGGGGAGGTATAATGAGCAGTTCTTC

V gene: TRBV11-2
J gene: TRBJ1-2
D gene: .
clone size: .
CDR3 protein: CASSPSTVYGYTF
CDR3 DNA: TGTGCCAGCAGCCCTAGCACGGTCTATGGCTACACCTTC

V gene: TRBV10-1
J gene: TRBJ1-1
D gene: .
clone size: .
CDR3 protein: CASSPTGNTEAFF
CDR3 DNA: TGCGCCAGCAGCCCGACAGGGAACACTGAAGCTTTCTTT

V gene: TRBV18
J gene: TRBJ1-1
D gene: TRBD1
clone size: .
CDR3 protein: CASSRKGDRGPLSTEAFF
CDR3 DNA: TGTGCCAGCTCAAGGAAAGGGGACAGGGGGCCGTTAAGCACTGAAGCTTTCTTT